The following is a T cell receptor (beta chain) sequence with its context. These data come from a study of blood T cell repertoires in COVID-19. The CDR3 runs 14 residues. Germline CDR1 is SNHLY and CDR2 is FYNNEI. Trimming cost V 6 bases and J 2 bases, with 10 bases left between them. Generated by immunoSEQ multiplex PCR, the TCRdb table keeps only in-frame clones and is missing some. This table holds 200,000 to 250,000 clones, 65% to 85% found once. V gene TRBV2 combines with J gene TRBJ2-2, with D perhaps TRBD1 (5 bases). The clonotype was recovered from a woman aged 55-70 years who had recovered from COVID-19. The source material was PBMCs or T cells enriched from blood (not recorded which). CDR3 coding DNA: TGTGCCAGCAGAATAGACAGTAACACCGGGGAGCTGTTTTTT. Translation: CASRIDSNTGELFF.